Listed here are 29 T cell receptor beta chains from one sample, sequenced in a study of radiotherapy plus CTLA-4 blockade in lung cancer. Repertoires were generated with immunoSEQ multiplex PCR, while TCRdb's copy carries only in-frame clones and drops some. The sample consists of tens of thousands of clones, around 87% of them appearing once. The sample in question was peripheral blood, obtained from a patient treated with radiotherapy plus ipilimumab. The origin of the receptors is a human donor with non-small cell lung cancer that progressed on radiotherapy plus ipilimumab.

This chain uses TRBV29-1 with TRBJ2-1; D remains ambiguous. Germline CDR1 is SQVTM and CDR2 is ANQGSEA. The CDR3 is made up of 11 amino acids. V was pared by 4 bases and J by 5 bases, with 6 bases between. The CDR3 bases are TGCAGCGTTGTAGGCAACAATGAGCAGTTCTTC. This translates into CSVVGNNEQFF.

J is TRBJ2-1 and V is TRBV29-1; the D gene is possibly TRBD1 (5 bases). V was cut by 0 bases and J by 0 bases, with 15 bases left in between. The germline V gene has CDR1 SQVTM and CDR2 ANQGSEA. The CDR3 runs 17 residues. The CDR3 loop reads CSVEDPADSSSYNEQFF. CDR3 DNA: TGCAGCGTTGAAGATCCGGCAGACAGCAGCTCCTACAATGAGCAGTTCTTC.

The chain combines TRBV5-1 with TRBJ2-3, with a possible D match to TRBD1 (5 bases). The CDR3 covers 15 residues. Germline V gene sequence: CDR1 SGHRS, CDR2 YFSETQ. Trimming shortened V by 6 bases and J by 1 base, and 15 bases separated the two germline ends. CDR3 in amino acids: CASTYGQEGTDTQYF. The CDR3 region has the DNA TGCGCCAGCACCTATGGACAAGAAGGCACAGATACGCAGTATTTT.

The V gene is TRBV4-1, the J gene TRBJ2-3, with a tentative D call TRBD2 (6 bases). V dropped 2 bases and J dropped 2 bases, with 17 bases sitting between them. The germline gives CDR1 MGHRA, CDR2 YSYEKL. The CDR3 runs 17 residues. CDR3 residues: CASSQPRSSGVTDTQYF. In nucleotides, the CDR3 is TGCGCCAGCAGCCAACCACGAAGTAGCGGAGTCACAGATACGCAGTATTTT.

The J gene is TRBJ1-5, the V gene TRBV18, with D tentatively TRBD1 (5 bases). The V and J ends lost 2 bases and 7 bases respectively, with 15 bases between them. Germline values: CDR1 KGHSH, CDR2 LQKENI. CDR3 length: 15 residues. CDR3 bases: TGTGCCAGCTCACCAGGGACCACGGGGACCCAGCCCCAGCATTTT. Its translation: CASSPGTTGTQPQHF.

The rearrangement joins TRBV5-4 to TRBJ1-3; 7 nucleotides line up with TRBD1. V lost 0 bases, J lost 1 base, and 4 bases stayed unmatched. CDR1 and CDR2 from the germline V gene are SGHNT and YYREEE (reference sequence). The CDR3 runs to 16 residues. The CDR3 DNA reads TGTGCCAGCAGCTTGGGCCAGGGGGTATCTGGAAACACCATATATTTT. It encodes CASSLGQGVSGNTIYF.

This sequence joins TRBV29-1 and TRBJ2-5; tentatively, D is TRBD2 (6 bases). Germline CDR1 is SQVTM and CDR2 is ANQGSEA. The CDR3 spans 12 residues. V was clipped by 3 bases and J by 5 bases, with 10 bases between them. CDR3: CSVEPRGETQYF. The CDR3, as DNA: TGCAGCGTTGAGCCTCGGGGGGAGACCCAGTACTTC.

The rearrangement links TRBV7-6 to TRBJ2-1; D possibly corresponds to TRBD2 (6 bases). The CDR3 length is 16 residues. In germline, CDR1 is SGHVS, CDR2 FNYEAQ. Trimming pared 2 bases from V and 0 bases from J, leaving 11 bases between. The CDR3 bases are TGTGCCAGCAGCTTATACGGGGGTAGCTCCTACAATGAGCAGTTCTTC. As protein: CASSLYGGSSYNEQFF.

The CDR3 loop is CATSSEATNEKLFF. The CDR3 coding sequence is TGTGCCACCAGTTCAGAAGCAACTAATGAAAAACTGTTTTTT. The chain employs TRBV15 and TRBJ1-4, with D hard to call. This CDR3 is 14 amino acids long. Germline loops: CDR1 LNHNV, CDR2 YYDKDF (reference sequence). Trimming left V 6 bases short and J 0 bases short, with 8 bases between.

The chain recombines TRBV7-9 with TRBJ2-7; 9 nucleotides agree with TRBD1. The trim removed 5 bases at V and 5 bases at J, leaving 7 bases unmatched. The germline V gene encodes CDR1 SEHNR and CDR2 FQNEAQ (reference sequence). The CDR3 sequence is 14 residues long. The CDR3 DNA follows: TGTGCCAGCAGCCCGGGACAGGGAGTGGACGAGCAGTACGTC. It encodes CASSPGQGVDEQYV.

This clone was seen a handful of times. The sample carries other DNA sequences with the same CDR3. This chain joins TRBV9 and TRBJ1-1; 9 bases are shared with TRBD1. The CDR3 covers 15 residues. The germline V gene has CDR1 SGDLS and CDR2 YYNGEE. With V trimmed by 0 bases and J by 5 bases, 5 bases remained unmatched. The CDR3 DNA reads as TGTGCCAGCAGCGTAGCGGGGACAGGGTATACTGAAGCTTTCTTT. Encoded protein: CASSVAGTGYTEAFF. Supplemented by reference TRBV9 and TRBJ1-1, the full variable domain reads DSGVTQTPKHLITATGQRVTLRCSPRSGDLSVYWYQQSLDQGLQFLIQYYNGEERAKGNILERFSAQQFPDLHSELNLSSLELGDSALYFCASSVAGTGYTEAFFGQGTRLTVV.

The rearrangement joins TRBV7-2 to TRBJ2-7; D might be TRBD2 (6 bases). V dropped 4 bases and J dropped 2 bases, with 12 bases sitting between them. The CDR3 consists of 14 residues. Germline assignment: CDR1 SGHTA and CDR2 FQGNSA. The CDR3 DNA follows: TGTGCCAGCAGCTCCGGGAGCAGCCCCTACGAGCAGTACTTC. Encoded protein: CASSSGSSPYEQYF.

This chain uses TRBV6-5 with TRBJ1-1; TRBD1 is a possible D gene (5 bases). Trimming took 6 bases from V and 2 from J, leaving 10 bases between them. The CDR3 loop spans 13 amino acids. Germline loops: CDR1 MNHEY, CDR2 SVGAGI. CDR3 nucleotide sequence: TGTGCCAGCAGACTAAGGGGAAACACTGAAGCTTTCTTT. Translated, it gives CASRLRGNTEAFF.

Only one count was recorded for this clone. The V gene is TRBV7-9, the J gene TRBJ2-3; the D gene is possibly TRBD1 (5 bases). Between the trimmed V and J ends, which lost 5 bases and 0 bases, there was a span of 9 bases. Germline V lookup: CDR1 SEHNR, CDR2 FQNEAQ (reference sequence). This CDR3 spans 14 amino acids. CDR3 residues: CASSRDSSTDTQYF. The CDR3 nucleotides are TGTGCCAGCAGCCGCGACAGTAGCACAGATACGCAGTATTTT.

CDR3 sequence (DNA): TGTGCCAGCATGGGGCTACAGGGGGCTATTCTCGATGAGCAGTTCTTC. Protein sequence: CASMGLQGAILDEQFF. The chain uses TRBV2 and TRBJ2-1; 9 nucleotides align to TRBD1. Looked up from germline, CDR1 is SNHLY and CDR2 is FYNNEI. V lost 7 bases to trimming and J lost 8 bases; unmatched junction nucleotides: 15. This CDR3 comprises 16 residues.

This clone was found once. The chain links TRBV6-6 to TRBJ2-5, with 12 nucleotides matching TRBD2. J was trimmed by 5 bases and V by 2 bases; bases with no gene match: 6. The CDR3 totals 16 residues. Germline CDR1 reads MNHNY; CDR2 reads SVGAGI (reference sequence). Written as DNA, the CDR3 is TGTGCCAGCAGTTACCTCCGACTAGCGGGAGTTGAGACCCAGTACTTC. Its protein is CASSYLRLAGVETQYF.

The V and J genes are TRBV19 and TRBJ2-2; the D gene is possibly TRBD1 (6 bases). The V end was cut by 6 bases, the J end by 4 bases, with 15 bases between. CDR3 length equals 15 residues. Germline V gene lookup returns CDR1 LNHDA and CDR2 SQIVND (reference sequence). CDR3 protein: CASRGLTGFTGELFF. The CDR3 coding sequence is TGTGCCAGTAGGGGTCTTACAGGGTTCACCGGGGAGCTGTTTTTT.

The chain has TRBV7-9 and TRBJ2-7, with 7 bases fitting TRBD2. CDR1 and CDR2 (germline): SEHNR, FQNEAQ (reference sequence). Unmatched junction bases numbered 8, after V lost 3 bases and J lost 0 bases. The CDR3 has 16 residues. DNA of the CDR3: TGTGCCAGCAGCTTTACATCGGGAGGAAGCTCCTACGAGCAGTACGTC. Protein product: CASSFTSGGSSYEQYV.

V and J are TRBV23-1 and TRBJ2-1; D might be TRBD2 (5 bases). TRBV23-1 counts as an open reading frame of uncertain function. Trimming cost V 0 bases and J 3 bases, with 12 bases left between them. The CDR3 spans 16 residues. DNA of the CDR3: TGCGCCAGCAGTCAATCCGCGGGCGAGAACTACAATGAGCAGTTCTTC. Amino acids: CASSQSAGENYNEQFF.

The chain recombines TRBV6-1 with TRBJ2-2, with 9 nucleotides matching TRBD2. Germline lookup yields CDR1 MNHNS and CDR2 SASEGT. The CDR3 contains 14 residues. V lost 8 bases, J lost 3 bases, and 4 bases stayed unmatched. CDR3 sequence reads: CASQTSGDTGELFF. The CDR3 DNA reads TGTGCCAGCCAGACTAGCGGTGACACCGGGGAGCTGTTTTTT.

This chain links TRBV27 with TRBJ2-3; D may match TRBD1 or TRBD2 (6 bases each). CDR3 size: 16 residues. V was shortened by 6 bases and J by 3 bases, with 19 bases between the two germline ends. Germline V gives CDR1 MNHEY, CDR2 SMNVEV (reference sequence). CDR3 bases: TGTGCCAGCAGGTTAGGGGGGAGGACGGGAACAGATACGCAGTATTTT. This sequence encodes CASRLGGRTGTDTQYF.

The DNA of the CDR3 is TGCGCCAGCAGCCAATTACTAGCGGGAGAAACCCAAGAGACCCAGTACTTC. Translating gives CASSQLLAGETQETQYF. The rearrangement uses TRBV4-1 and TRBJ2-5; 11 bases fit TRBD2. This CDR3 is built from 17 residues. Germline V gives CDR1 MGHRA, CDR2 YSYEKL. With V trimmed by 2 bases and J by 1 base, 6 bases remained unmatched.

The table lists this clone with a count of one. The chain's CDR3 is CASTGGGGTDTQYF. DNA of the CDR3: TGCGCCAGCACGGGGGGAGGAGGCACAGATACGCAGTATTTT. The chain employs TRBV5-1 and TRBJ2-3; 7 positions match TRBD2. This CDR3 spans 14 amino acids. Germline CDR1 and CDR2: SGHRS and YFSETQ. The V segment lost 6 bases and the J segment 1 base; nucleotides outside the gene matches: 5.

The V call is TRBV7-9, the J call TRBJ2-3; D remains unclear. Per the germline V gene, CDR1 is SEHNR and CDR2 is FQNEAQ (reference sequence). Deletions cut 11 bases from V and 2 bases from J, with 11 bases between. The CDR3 runs to 12 residues. DNA of the CDR3: TGTGCCGCGGAGACCTCCACAGATACGCAGTATTTT. Its translation: CAAETSTDTQYF.

Only one count was recorded for this clone. The chain recombines TRBV7-6 with TRBJ2-1; tentatively, D is TRBD2 (5 bases). Germline CDR1 SGHVS, CDR2 FNYEAQ. V was trimmed by 0 bases and J by 9 bases, leaving 9 bases between them. This CDR3 spans 13 amino acids. The chain's CDR3 is CASSLAPSSEQFF. Written as DNA, the CDR3 is TGTGCCAGCAGCTTAGCCCCTAGCAGTGAGCAGTTCTTC.

The chain couples TRBV5-1 to TRBJ2-3, with D possibly TRBD2 on 5 matching bases. Germline CDR1 is SGHRS and CDR2 is YFSETQ. Trimming stripped 2 bases from V and 11 bases from J, with 9 bases between. The CDR3 totals 11 residues. CDR3 loop: CASSLGSKQYF. As DNA, the CDR3 is TGCGCCAGCAGCTTAGGGAGCAAGCAGTATTTT. The whole variable domain, filled in from reference TRBV5-1 and TRBJ2-3, reads KAGVTQTPRYLIKTRGQQVTLSCSPISGHRSVSWYQQTPGQGLQFLFEYFSETQRNKGNFPGRFSGRQFSNSRSEMNVSTLELGDSALYLCASSLGSKQYFGPGTRLTVL.

This clone occurred once. The rearrangement uses TRBV28 and TRBJ2-7, with TRBD1 matching over 8 bases. Germline V gene lookup returns CDR1 MDHEN and CDR2 SYDVKM. Trimming removed 3 bases from V and 3 bases from J; junction bases left unmatched: 1. This CDR3 has 13 amino acids. DNA for the CDR3: TGTGCCAGCAGTTTTGACAGGGGCTACGAGCAGTACGTC. Protein product: CASSFDRGYEQYV.

CDR3 region: CASSSRLAGAPGDEQYF. CDR3 nucleotide sequence: TGTGCCAGCAGCTCGCGACTAGCGGGAGCGCCAGGAGACGAGCAGTACTTC. The chain combines TRBV7-2 with TRBJ2-7, with 12 bases lining up with TRBD2. The V gene end was trimmed by 4 bases and the J gene end by 5 bases; junction bases not matched to a gene: 12. CDR3 length: 17 amino acids. Germline loops: CDR1 SGHTA, CDR2 FQGNSA.

This chain uses TRBV5-1 with TRBJ2-3; D tentatively fits TRBD1 or TRBD2 (6 bases each). Germline values: CDR1 SGHRS, CDR2 YFSETQ. The CDR3 loop spans 15 amino acids. V lost 2 bases and J 4 bases, leaving 14 bases between the germline ends. The CDR3 region is CASSLGGKAADTQYF. The CDR3 DNA is TGCGCCAGCAGCTTAGGGGGGAAAGCAGCAGATACGCAGTATTTT.